Below, one T cell receptor beta chain is given with its context. The antigen remains undetermined. A read error is likely, as this CDR3 ends without the conserved phenylalanine or tryptophan. Germline assignment: CDR1 MNHEY and CDR2 SVGAGI. The CDR3 extends over 15 amino acids. This entry belongs to a study of post-analysis software for immune sequencing data. Unique-molecular-identifier-tagged TCR beta cDNA libraries were used. MiXCR, applied by TCRdb to the PCR reads, yields one record per CDR3 protein. The sample includes 700,000 to 900,000 distinct CDR3 sequences, around 46% of them seen just once. Points from the study as a whole: A handful of TRBV segments occurring more often in patients than controls included TRBV5-6, TRBV5-1 and TRBV20-1.

The TCR comes from a girl aged 5 to 17 with multiple sclerosis. Material for sequencing was blood. This chain uses TRBV6-5 with TRBJ2-1, with 11 bases identical to TRBD2. DNA of the CDR3: TGCGCCAGCAGTTACACCTCTAGCGGGAGGAATGAGCAGTTCGTC. Protein sequence: CASSYTSSGRNEQFV.